These 19 T cell receptor beta chains were all obtained from the same sample, sequenced in a study of cytomegalovirus exposure and HLA in healthy donors. PCR primers comprised 60 Vbeta and 13 Jbeta primers. Only in-frame clones appear in the TCRdb table, and some are missing; sequencing was by immunoSEQ multiplex PCR. The sample comprises 200,000 to 250,000 clones, around 89% of which are singletons, and 0.9% to 1.1% rests with the top ten. Sample: PBMCs. The receptors derive from a young woman in good health and CMV-seronegative.

In DNA, the CDR3 is TGTGCCAGCAGTTACGCGGAAGGTGGCTACACCTTC. Translation: CASSYAEGGYTF. The J gene is TRBJ1-2, the V gene TRBV6-5, with D unresolved. This CDR3 contains 12 residues. Germline assignment: CDR1 MNHEY and CDR2 SVGAGI. V lost 2 bases and J lost 7, with 8 bases in between.

The chain combines TRBV30 with TRBJ1-1; 7 bases map to TRBD1. Germline CDR1 and CDR2: GTSNPN and SVGIG (reference sequence). CDR3 length: 12 amino acids. The J segment lost 6 bases and the V segment lost 8 bases, leaving 9 bases of the junction unmatched. This CDR3 reads CAAKGAGPEAFF. CDR3 coding DNA: TGTGCCGCTAAGGGGGCTGGGCCTGAAGCTTTCTTT. Supplemented by reference TRBV30 and TRBJ1-1, the full variable domain reads SQTIHQWPATLVQPVGSPLSLECTVEGTSNPNLYWYRQAAGRGLQLLFYSVGIGQISSEVPQNLSASRPQDRQFILSSKKLLLSDSGFYLCAAKGAGPEAFFGQGTRLTVV.

The chain is built from TRBV27 and TRBJ2-4; TRBD1 aligns across 9 bases. Germline assignment: CDR1 MNHEY and CDR2 SMNVEV (reference sequence). The CDR3 sequence is 16 residues long. J lost 0 bases, V lost 5 bases, and 5 bases had no gene match. The CDR3 sequence is CASSPGQGIAKNIQYF. CDR3 sequence (DNA): TGTGCCAGCAGTCCCGGACAGGGGATAGCCAAAAACATTCAGTACTTC.

The chain combines TRBV5-6 with TRBJ1-2; 9 nucleotides match TRBD1. This CDR3 is built from 16 residues. The J segment lost 3 bases and the V segment lost 6 bases, leaving 12 bases of the junction unmatched. Germline V gene lookup returns CDR1 SGHDT and CDR2 YYEEEE. The CDR3 reads CASTLGLQGADYGYTF. The DNA of the CDR3 is TGTGCCAGCACCCTGGGATTACAGGGGGCCGACTATGGCTACACCTTC.

J is TRBJ2-1 and V is TRBV7-2; 15 bases line up with TRBD2. V shed 7 bases and J 7 bases; nucleotides not matched to a gene: 8. The CDR3 loop spans 16 amino acids. Germline V gives CDR1 SGHTA, CDR2 FQGNSA. The CDR3 DNA reads as TGTGCCAGCAACCTTTTCGGACTAGCGGGAGGGAATGAGCAGTTCTTC. Residues: CASNLFGLAGGNEQFF. The full variable domain, its missing parts supplied by reference TRBV7-2 and TRBJ2-1, is GAGVSQSPSNKVTEKGKDVELRCDPISGHTALYWYRQSLGQGLEFLIYFQGNSAPDKSGLPSDRFSAERTGGSVSTLTIQRTQQEDSAVYLCASNLFGLAGGNEQFFGPGTRLTVL.

This sequence joins TRBV7-6 and TRBJ2-1, with 7 bases identical to TRBD2. Trimming cost V 5 bases and J 5 bases; bases outside gene matches: 6. This CDR3 spans 14 amino acids. Germline CDR1 SGHVS, CDR2 FNYEAQ. CDR3 nucleotide sequence: TGTGCCAGCAGCGACGGGAGGCCAGACAATGAGCAGTTCTTC. Its translation is CASSDGRPDNEQFF.

J is TRBJ1-1 and V is TRBV5-4; TRBD1 matches at 7 bases. This CDR3 is 13 amino acids long. CDR1 SGHNT and CDR2 YYREEE come from the germline V gene (reference sequence). V lost 6 bases and J lost 6; bases outside the gene matches: 8. The CDR3 spells CASNYRGSSEAFF. The CDR3 region has the DNA TGTGCCAGCAACTACAGGGGCTCCTCTGAAGCTTTCTTT.

The chain carries TRBV4-2 and TRBJ2-2; TRBD2 might be the D (6 bases). The germline V and J ends were trimmed by 6 bases and 5 bases, with 22 bases remaining between them. This CDR3 is 17 amino acids long. Germline V gene lookup returns CDR1 LGHNA and CDR2 YNFKEQ. The CDR3 bases are TGTGCCAGCAGGGGCCCTGGCGGACACGCGGGAACCGGGGAGCTGTTTTTT. Protein sequence: CASRGPGGHAGTGELFF.

J is TRBJ2-5 and V is TRBV4-2; tentative D call: TRBD2 (6 bases). There are 15 residues in the CDR3. In germline, CDR1 is LGHNA, CDR2 YNFKEQ. Trimming left V 1 base short and J 4 bases short, with 13 bases between. In DNA, the CDR3 is TGTGCCAGCAGCCAAGTTAGCGGAGAGGGAGAGACCCAGTACTTC. Its translation: CASSQVSGEGETQYF.

The rearrangement uses TRBV6-6 and TRBJ1-1; 7 nucleotides agree with TRBD1. CDR3 length: 14 residues. J gave up 4 bases and V 7 bases, and 9 bases lay outside the gene matches. CDR1 is MNHNY, CDR2 SVGAGI, per germline (reference sequence). CDR3 DNA sequence: TGTGCCAGCAACGATGGCAGGGGGACCACTGAAGCTTTCTTT. Translating gives CASNDGRGTTEAFF.

The chain employs TRBV9 and TRBJ1-1, with a tentative D call TRBD1 (5 bases). Between the trimmed V and J ends, which lost 4 bases and 0 bases, there was a span of 10 bases. The germline V gene encodes CDR1 SGDLS and CDR2 YYNGEE. This CDR3 is 14 amino acids long. As DNA, the CDR3 is TGTGCCAGCAGCCCTGACAGACTGAACACTGAAGCTTTCTTT. Its translation: CASSPDRLNTEAFF.

V gene TRBV19 combines with J gene TRBJ2-7, with D possibly TRBD1 on 6 matching bases. The V and J ends lost 0 bases and 2 bases respectively, with 11 bases between them. CDR3 length: 15 amino acids. CDR1 and CDR2 from the germline V gene are LNHDA and SQIVND (reference sequence). CDR3 coding DNA: TGTGCCAGTAGTATAGATCGGGACACCCCCTACGAGCAGTACTTC. This encodes CASSIDRDTPYEQYF.

The V and J genes are TRBV9 and TRBJ2-3; the match to TRBD2 covers 15 bases. The V gene's germline CDR1 is SGDLS and CDR2 YYNGEE. The V segment lost 4 bases and the J segment 0 bases; nucleotides outside the gene matches: 12. The CDR3 has 20 amino acids. Here the CDR3 DNA reads TGTGCCAGCAGCCTTACGGGACTAGCGGGAGGCCTTACTAGCACAGATACGCAGTATTTT. Protein: CASSLTGLAGGLTSTDTQYF.

This rearrangement joins TRBV29-1 to TRBJ2-7; TRBD1 aligns across 7 bases. The CDR3 runs to 14 residues. The junction had 11 bases not matched to a gene; V was cut back by 7 bases and J by 2 bases. Germline loops: CDR1 SQVTM, CDR2 ANQGSEA. Here the CDR3 DNA reads TGCAGCGCGAGTGGGACAGTGAAGCCCTACGAGCAGTACTTC. As protein: CSASGTVKPYEQYF.

V is TRBV19 and J is TRBJ2-3, with TRBD2 matching over 9 bases. V gave up 3 bases and J gave up 0 bases; unmatched junction bases: 1. The germline V gene encodes CDR1 LNHDA and CDR2 SQIVND (reference sequence). The CDR3 spans 15 residues. CDR3 nucleotide sequence: TGTGCCAGTAGTATGACTAGCGGAAGCACAGATACGCAGTATTTT. Translation: CASSMTSGSTDTQYF.

The chain joins TRBV4-2 to TRBJ1-2, with TRBD1 identical over 7 bases. The CDR3 sequence is 16 residues long. CDR1 and CDR2 from the germline V gene are LGHNA and YNFKEQ. The J segment lost 5 bases and the V segment lost 1 base, leaving 10 bases of the junction unmatched. CDR3 coding DNA: TGTGCCAGCAGCCAAGGCTTCATACAGGGGTTTTATGGCTACACCTTC. Residues: CASSQGFIQGFYGYTF.

Of note for this clone: Other DNA sequences in this specimen translate into the identical CDR3. The chain recombines TRBV19 with TRBJ2-1; 9 nucleotides align to TRBD2. Unmatched junction bases numbered 4, after V lost 3 bases and J lost 4 bases. Germline V gives CDR1 LNHDA, CDR2 SQIVND (reference sequence). CDR3 length: 15 residues. The CDR3 is CASSIGTSGYNEQFF. The CDR3 DNA reads as TGTGCCAGTAGTATTGGAACTAGCGGGTACAATGAGCAGTTCTTC.

The chain recombines TRBV4-2 with TRBJ1-2; D is unresolved. The germline V gene encodes CDR1 LGHNA and CDR2 YNFKEQ. The CDR3 runs 14 residues. The V end lost 3 bases, the J end lost 6 bases, and 14 bases lay between the germline ends. CDR3 in DNA: TGTGCCAGCAGCCACCACGGGAATTCGGATGGCTACACCTTC. Amino acid sequence: CASSHHGNSDGYTF.

This chain connects TRBV18 to TRBJ1-3, with 7 nucleotides matching TRBD1. The CDR3 is 14 residues long. Germline V gene sequence: CDR1 KGHSH, CDR2 LQKENI. Losses at the gene ends were 2 bases for V and 4 bases for J; bases not matched to a gene: 2. The CDR3 protein is CASSPGTAGNTIYF. The CDR3 coding sequence is TGTGCCAGCTCACCAGGGACAGCCGGAAACACCATATATTTT.